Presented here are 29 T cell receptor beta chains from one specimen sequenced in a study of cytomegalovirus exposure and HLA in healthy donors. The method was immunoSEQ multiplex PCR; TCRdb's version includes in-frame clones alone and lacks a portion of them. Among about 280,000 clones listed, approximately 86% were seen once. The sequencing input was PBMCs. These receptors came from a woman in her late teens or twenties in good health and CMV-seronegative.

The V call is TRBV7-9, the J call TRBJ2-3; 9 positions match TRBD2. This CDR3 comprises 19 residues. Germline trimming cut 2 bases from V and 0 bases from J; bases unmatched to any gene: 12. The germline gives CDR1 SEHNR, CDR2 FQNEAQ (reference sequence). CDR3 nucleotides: TGTGCCAGCAGCTTACCGGGACTAGCAAACACCCCTAGCACAGATACGCAGTATTTT. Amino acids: CASSLPGLANTPSTDTQYF.

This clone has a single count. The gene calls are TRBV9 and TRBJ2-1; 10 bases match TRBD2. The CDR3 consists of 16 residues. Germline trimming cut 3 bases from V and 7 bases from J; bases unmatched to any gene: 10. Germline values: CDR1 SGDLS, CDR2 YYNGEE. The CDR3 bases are TGTGCCAGCAGCGGCCTGTATGAGCGGGGGGGAAATGAGCAGTTCTTC. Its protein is CASSGLYERGGNEQFF.

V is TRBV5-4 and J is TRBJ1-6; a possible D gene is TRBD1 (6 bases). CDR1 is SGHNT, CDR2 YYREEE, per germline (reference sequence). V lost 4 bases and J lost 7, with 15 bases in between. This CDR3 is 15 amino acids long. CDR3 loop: CASSLPGGRNSPLHF. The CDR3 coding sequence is TGTGCCAGCAGCCTCCCCGGGGGGCGAAATTCACCCCTCCACTTT.

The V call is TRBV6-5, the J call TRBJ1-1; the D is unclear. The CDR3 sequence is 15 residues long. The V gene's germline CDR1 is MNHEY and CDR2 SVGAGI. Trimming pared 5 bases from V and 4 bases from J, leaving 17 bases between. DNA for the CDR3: TGTGCCAGCAGTCCCCGGGAACGAGGTTCCACTGAAGCTTTCTTT. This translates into CASSPRERGSTEAFF.

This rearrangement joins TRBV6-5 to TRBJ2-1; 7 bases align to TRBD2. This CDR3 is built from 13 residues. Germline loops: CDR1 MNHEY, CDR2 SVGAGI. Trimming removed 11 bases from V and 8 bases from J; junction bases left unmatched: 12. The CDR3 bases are TGTGCCCCAGCCGGGGGAGGGCCAGATGAGCAGTTCTTC. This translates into CAPAGGGPDEQFF.

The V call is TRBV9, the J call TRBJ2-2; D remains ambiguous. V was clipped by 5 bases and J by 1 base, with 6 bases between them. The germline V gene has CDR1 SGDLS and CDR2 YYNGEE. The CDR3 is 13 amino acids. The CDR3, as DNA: TGTGCCAGCAGTCCGGGGAACACCGGGGAGCTGTTTTTT. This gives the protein CASSPGNTGELFF.

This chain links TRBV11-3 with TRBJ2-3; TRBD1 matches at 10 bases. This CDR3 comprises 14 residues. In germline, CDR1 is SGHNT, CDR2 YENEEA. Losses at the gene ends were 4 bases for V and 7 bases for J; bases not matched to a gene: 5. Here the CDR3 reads CASSSTGGMNTQYF. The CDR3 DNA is TGTGCCAGCAGCTCGACAGGGGGCATGAATACGCAGTATTTT.

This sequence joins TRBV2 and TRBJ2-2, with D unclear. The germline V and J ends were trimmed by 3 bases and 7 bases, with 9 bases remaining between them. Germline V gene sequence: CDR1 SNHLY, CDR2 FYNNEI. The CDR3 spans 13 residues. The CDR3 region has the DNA TGTGCCAGCAGTGAGGTTCCGGGCGGGGAGCTGTTTTTT. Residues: CASSEVPGGELFF.

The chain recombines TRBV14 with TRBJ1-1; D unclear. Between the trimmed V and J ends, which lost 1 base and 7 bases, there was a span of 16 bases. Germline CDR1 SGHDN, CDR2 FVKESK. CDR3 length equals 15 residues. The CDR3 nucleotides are TGTGCCAGCAGCCAAGGAGCCGGGTTTAGCGGTGAAGCTTTCTTT. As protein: CASSQGAGFSGEAFF.

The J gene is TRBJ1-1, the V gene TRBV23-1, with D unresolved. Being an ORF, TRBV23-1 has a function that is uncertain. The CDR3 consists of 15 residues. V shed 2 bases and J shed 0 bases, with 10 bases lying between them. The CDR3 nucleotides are TGCGCCAGCAGTCAACCTACCGGGTTGAACACTGAAGCTTTCTTT. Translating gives CASSQPTGLNTEAFF.

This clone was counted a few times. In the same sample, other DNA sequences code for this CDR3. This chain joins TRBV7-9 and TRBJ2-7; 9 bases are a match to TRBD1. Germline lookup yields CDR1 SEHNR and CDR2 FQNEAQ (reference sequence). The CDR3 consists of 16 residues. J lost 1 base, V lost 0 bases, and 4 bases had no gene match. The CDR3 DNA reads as TGTGCCAGCAGCTTAGCAACAGGGGGCCGGTCCTACGAGCAGTACTTC. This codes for CASSLATGGRSYEQYF.

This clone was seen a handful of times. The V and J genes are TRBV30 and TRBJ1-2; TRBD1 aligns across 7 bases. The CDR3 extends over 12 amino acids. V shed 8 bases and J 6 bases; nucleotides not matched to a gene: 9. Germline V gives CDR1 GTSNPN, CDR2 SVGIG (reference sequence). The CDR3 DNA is TGTGCCGTAAGACAGGGTGGGGATGGCTACACCTTC. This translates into CAVRQGGDGYTF.

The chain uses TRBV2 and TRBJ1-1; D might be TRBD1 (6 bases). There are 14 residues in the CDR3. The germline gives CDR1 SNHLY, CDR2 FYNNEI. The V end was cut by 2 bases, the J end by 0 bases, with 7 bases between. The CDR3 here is CASSEQGLNTEAFF. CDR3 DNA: TGTGCCAGCAGTGAACAGGGGCTGAACACTGAAGCTTTCTTT.

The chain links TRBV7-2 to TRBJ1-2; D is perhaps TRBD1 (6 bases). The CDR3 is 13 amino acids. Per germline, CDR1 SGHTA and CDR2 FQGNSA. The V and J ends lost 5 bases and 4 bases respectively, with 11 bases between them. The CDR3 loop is CASSPGHFYGYTF. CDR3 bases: TGTGCCAGCAGCCCGGGACACTTCTATGGCTACACCTTC.

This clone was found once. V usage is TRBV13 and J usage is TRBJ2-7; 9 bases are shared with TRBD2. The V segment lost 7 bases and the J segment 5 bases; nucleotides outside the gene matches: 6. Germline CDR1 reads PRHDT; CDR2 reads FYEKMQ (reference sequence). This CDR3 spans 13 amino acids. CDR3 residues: CASKGGGDHEQYF. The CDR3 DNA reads TGTGCCAGCAAGGGCGGGGGGGACCACGAGCAGTACTTC.

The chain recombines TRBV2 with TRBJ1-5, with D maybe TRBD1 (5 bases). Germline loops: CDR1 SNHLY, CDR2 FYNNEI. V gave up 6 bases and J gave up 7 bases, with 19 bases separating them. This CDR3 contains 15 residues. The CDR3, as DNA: TGTGCCAGCAGGACAAGGTGGGGGGGAGGGCAGCCCCAGCATTTT. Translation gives CASRTRWGGGQPQHF.

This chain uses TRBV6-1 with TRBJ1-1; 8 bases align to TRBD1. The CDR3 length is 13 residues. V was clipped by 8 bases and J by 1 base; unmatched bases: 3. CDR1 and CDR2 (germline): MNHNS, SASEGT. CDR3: CASEGTGNTEAFF. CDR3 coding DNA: TGTGCCAGCGAAGGGACAGGGAACACTGAAGCTTTCTTT.

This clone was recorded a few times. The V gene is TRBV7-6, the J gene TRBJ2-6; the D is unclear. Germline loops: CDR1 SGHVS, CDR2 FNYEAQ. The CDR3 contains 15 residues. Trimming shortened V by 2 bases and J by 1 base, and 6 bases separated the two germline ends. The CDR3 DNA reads TGTGCCAGCAGCTTAAGAGTTTCTGGGGCCAACGTCCTGACTTTC. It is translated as CASSLRVSGANVLTF.

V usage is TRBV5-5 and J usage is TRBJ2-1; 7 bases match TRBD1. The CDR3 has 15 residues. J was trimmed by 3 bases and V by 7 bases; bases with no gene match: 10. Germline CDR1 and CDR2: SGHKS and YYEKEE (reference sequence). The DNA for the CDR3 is TGTGCCAGCGAGATCGGGACAGCTTACTACAATGAGCAGTTCTTC. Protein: CASEIGTAYYNEQFF.

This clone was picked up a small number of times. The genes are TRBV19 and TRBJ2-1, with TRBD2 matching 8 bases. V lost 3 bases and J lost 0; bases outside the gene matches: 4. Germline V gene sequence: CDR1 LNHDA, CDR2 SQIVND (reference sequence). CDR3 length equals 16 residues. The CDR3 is CASSIGGLASYNEQFF. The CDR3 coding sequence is TGTGCCAGTAGTATCGGAGGACTAGCCTCCTACAATGAGCAGTTCTTC.

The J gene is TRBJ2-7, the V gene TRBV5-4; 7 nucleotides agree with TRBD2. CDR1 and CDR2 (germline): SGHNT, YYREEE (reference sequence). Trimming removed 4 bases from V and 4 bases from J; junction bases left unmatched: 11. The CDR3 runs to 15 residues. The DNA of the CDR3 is TGTGCCAGCAGCCGGCAACCTAGCGGAGCTTACGAGCAGTACTTC. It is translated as CASSRQPSGAYEQYF.

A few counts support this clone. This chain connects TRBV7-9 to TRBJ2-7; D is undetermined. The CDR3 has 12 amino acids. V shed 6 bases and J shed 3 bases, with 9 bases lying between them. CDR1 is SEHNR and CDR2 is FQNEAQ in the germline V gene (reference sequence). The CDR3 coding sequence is TGTGCCAGCAGTACAGCTCGCTACGAGCAGTACTTC. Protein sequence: CASSTARYEQYF.

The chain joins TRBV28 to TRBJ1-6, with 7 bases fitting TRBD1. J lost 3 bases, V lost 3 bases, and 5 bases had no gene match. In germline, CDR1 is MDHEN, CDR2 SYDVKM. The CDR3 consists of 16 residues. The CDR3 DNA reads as TGTGCCAGCAGTTTGACAGGGACCTTCTATAATTCACCCCTCCACTTT. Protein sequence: CASSLTGTFYNSPLHF.

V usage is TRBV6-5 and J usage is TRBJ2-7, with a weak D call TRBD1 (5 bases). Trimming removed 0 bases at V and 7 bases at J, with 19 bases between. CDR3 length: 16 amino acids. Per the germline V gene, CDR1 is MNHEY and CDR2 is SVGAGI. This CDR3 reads CASSYSNGLGDWEQYF. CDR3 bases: TGTGCCAGCAGTTACTCGAATGGGCTAGGGGATTGGGAGCAGTACTTC.

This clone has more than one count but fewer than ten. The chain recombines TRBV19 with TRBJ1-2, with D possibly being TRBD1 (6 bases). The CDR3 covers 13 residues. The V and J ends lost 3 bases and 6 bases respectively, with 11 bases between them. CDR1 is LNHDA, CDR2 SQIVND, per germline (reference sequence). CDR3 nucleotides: TGTGCCAGTAGTATCAGTGGGGGCCATGGCTACACCTTC. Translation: CASSISGGHGYTF. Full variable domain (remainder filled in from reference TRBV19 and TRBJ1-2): DGGITQSPKYLFRKEGQNVTLSCEQNLNHDAMYWYRQDPGQGLRLIYYSQIVNDFQKGDIAEGYSVSREKKESFPLTVTSAQKNPTAFYLCASSISGGHGYTFGSGTRLTVV.

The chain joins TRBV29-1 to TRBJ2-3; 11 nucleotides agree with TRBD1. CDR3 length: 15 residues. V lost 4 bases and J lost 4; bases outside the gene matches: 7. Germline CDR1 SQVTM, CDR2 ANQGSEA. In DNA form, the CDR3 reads TGCAGCGTTGTCATGGGACAGGGGGTCGCAGATACGCAGTATTTT. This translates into CSVVMGQGVADTQYF.

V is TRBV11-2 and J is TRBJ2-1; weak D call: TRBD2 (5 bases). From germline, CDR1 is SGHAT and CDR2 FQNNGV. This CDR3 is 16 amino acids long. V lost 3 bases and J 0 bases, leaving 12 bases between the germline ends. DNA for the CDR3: TGTGCCAGCAGCTTCTTAGCGCTGAGCTCCTACAATGAGCAGTTCTTC. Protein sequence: CASSFLALSSYNEQFF.

The CDR3 nucleotides are TGTGCCAGCAGCTTATCACAGGGGACGAACAATGAGCAGTTCTTC. Protein sequence: CASSLSQGTNNEQFF. V gene TRBV7-9 combines with J gene TRBJ2-1, with 7 bases fitting TRBD1. This CDR3 spans 15 amino acids. Trimming at V came to 2 bases and at J to 5 bases, leaving 6 bases not matched to a gene. Per the germline V gene, CDR1 is SEHNR and CDR2 is FQNEAQ (reference sequence).

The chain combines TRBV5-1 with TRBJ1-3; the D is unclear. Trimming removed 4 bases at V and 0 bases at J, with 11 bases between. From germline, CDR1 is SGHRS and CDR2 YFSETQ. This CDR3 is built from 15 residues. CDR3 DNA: TGCGCCAGCAGCCGGACGGGGTACTCTGGAAACACCATATATTTT. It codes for CASSRTGYSGNTIYF. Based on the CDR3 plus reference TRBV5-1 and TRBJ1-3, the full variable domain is KAGVTQTPRYLIKTRGQQVTLSCSPISGHRSVSWYQQTPGQGLQFLFEYFSETQRNKGNFPGRFSGRQFSNSRSEMNVSTLELGDSALYLCASSRTGYSGNTIYFGEGSWLTVV.